This passage covers 31 T cell receptor beta chains from one sample sequenced in a study of cytomegalovirus exposure and HLA in healthy donors (dated by TCRdb to 2015 to 2018). The library relied on the immunoSEQ multiplex PCR assay. For the multiplex PCR, a mixture combining 60 forward primers for TCR Vbeta segments and 13 reverse primers for TCR Jbeta segments was used. TCRdb stores this immuneACCESS table with in-frame sequences only. Part of the clones is absent; in the studies checked, under half of the shortfall reflects unresolved V genes, and no reason is known for the rest. Across this sample there are about 250,000 clones, with around 90% seen only once. In total, the top ten clones hold around 1.7% of the sample. Sequenced material: PBMCs. The receptors here all came from a girl aged 2 to 10 in good health and CMV-seronegative.

The chain uses TRBV2 and TRBJ1-4; the match to TRBD1 covers 8 bases. V trimming: 7 bases; J trimming: 2 bases; junction bases outside the gene matches: 3. The CDR3 runs to 14 residues. Germline V gene data show CDR1 as SNHLY and CDR2 as FYNNEI. Here the CDR3 reads CASTGQGTNEKLFF. The CDR3 nucleotides read TGTGCCAGCACCGGACAGGGCACTAATGAAAAACTGTTTTTT.

A note on this clone: The sample contains more than one DNA sequence encoding this CDR3. The chain combines TRBV6-5 with TRBJ1-2, with TRBD1 as a possible D gene (5 bases). The CDR3 has 16 residues. CDR1 and CDR2 (germline): MNHEY, SVGAGI. V was clipped by 4 bases and J by 4 bases, with 19 bases between them. CDR3 in amino acids: CASSSGFNRGLYGYTF. The DNA for the CDR3 is TGTGCCAGCAGTTCCGGGTTCAATAGGGGTCTCTATGGCTACACCTTC.

This sequence joins TRBV7-6 and TRBJ2-6; perhaps TRBD1 as D (6 bases). This CDR3 spans 17 amino acids. Germline CDR1 and CDR2: SGHVS and FNYEAQ. Trimming removed 1 base at V and 0 bases at J, with 10 bases between. Here the CDR3 reads CASSLGGHLSGANVLTF. In nucleotides, the CDR3 is TGTGCCAGCAGCTTAGGGGGACACCTCTCTGGGGCCAACGTCCTGACTTTC.

The CDR3 region is CALRGPNEKLFF. As DNA, the CDR3 is TGTGCCCTCAGGGGTCCTAATGAAAAACTGTTTTTT. The rearrangement uses TRBV30 and TRBJ1-4; tentatively, D is TRBD1 (6 bases). The V gene's germline CDR1 is GTSNPN and CDR2 SVGIG (reference sequence). Trimming cost V 8 bases and J 3 bases, with 10 bases left between them. This CDR3 contains 12 residues.

The chain combines TRBV10-2 with TRBJ2-7, with TRBD2 matching 16 bases. This CDR3 has 16 amino acids. The V segment lost 7 bases and the J segment 5 bases; nucleotides outside the gene matches: 8. In germline, CDR1 is WSHSY, CDR2 SAAADI. The CDR3: CASIPGLAGGPHEQYF. The CDR3 DNA sequence: TGCGCCAGCATCCCGGGACTAGCGGGGGGGCCACACGAGCAGTACTTC.

The chain combines TRBV28 with TRBJ2-2; D possibly corresponds to TRBD2 (6 bases). Looked up from germline, CDR1 is MDHEN and CDR2 is SYDVKM. CDR3 length: 15 amino acids. The V end lost 6 bases, the J end lost 2 bases, and 13 bases lay between the germline ends. CDR3 sequence reads: CASSTSPINTGELFF. The CDR3 DNA reads TGTGCCAGCAGCACTAGCCCTATTAACACCGGGGAGCTGTTTTTT.

The chain uses TRBV6-5 and TRBJ2-3, with TRBD2 matching over 9 bases. The CDR3 is 14 amino acids. V was pared by 7 bases and J by 2 bases, with 4 bases of the junction left unmatched. CDR1 is MNHEY and CDR2 is SVGAGI in the germline V gene. CDR3: CASTIAGATDTQYF. For the CDR3, the DNA is TGTGCCAGCACCATAGCGGGGGCCACAGATACGCAGTATTTT.

The chain employs TRBV10-2 and TRBJ2-2; D is unresolved. Germline V CDR1 and CDR2: WSHSY, SAAADI. V was cut by 6 bases and J by 4 bases, with 15 bases left in between. There are 15 residues in the CDR3. The chain's CDR3 is CASSPVSSITGELFF. CDR3 coding DNA: TGCGCCAGCAGCCCGGTATCTAGTATCACCGGGGAGCTGTTTTTT.

The rearrangement joins TRBV5-6 to TRBJ2-7, with 7 bases fitting TRBD1. The length of the CDR3 is 13 residues. Germline loops: CDR1 SGHDT, CDR2 YYEEEE. V dropped 1 base and J dropped 5; count of bases not matched to a gene: 3. CDR3 in amino acids: CASSLLGGNEQYF. The CDR3 DNA reads as TGTGCCAGCAGCTTGTTAGGGGGCAACGAGCAGTACTTC.

The rearrangement uses TRBV7-9 and TRBJ2-7; 7 bases align to TRBD1. Trimming removed 5 bases from V and 1 base from J; junction bases left unmatched: 8. Germline CDR1 is SEHNR and CDR2 is FQNEAQ (reference sequence). The CDR3 consists of 15 residues. The CDR3 here is CASSRSTGRSYEQYF. In nucleotides, the CDR3 is TGTGCCAGCAGCCGCTCGACAGGGAGATCCTACGAGCAGTACTTC.

This chain joins TRBV5-8 and TRBJ2-7, with 8 positions matching TRBD1. CDR1 is SGHTS, CDR2 YDEGEE, per germline. CDR3 length: 14 amino acids. V trimming: 6 bases; J trimming: 2 bases; junction bases outside the gene matches: 7. Written as DNA, the CDR3 is TGTGCCAGCATCCGACAGGGGTCAACCTACGAGCAGTACTTC. It is translated as CASIRQGSTYEQYF.

The chain joins TRBV14 to TRBJ2-7, with 7 bases identical to TRBD1. This CDR3 contains 15 residues. V lost 2 bases, J lost 3 bases, and 7 bases stayed unmatched. CDR1 SGHDN and CDR2 FVKESK come from the germline V gene. DNA of the CDR3: TGTGCCAGCAGCCAAACAGGGGTCCTTGACTACGAGCAGTACTTC. This codes for CASSQTGVLDYEQYF.

The chain has TRBV7-9 and TRBJ2-1; TRBD1 matches 9 bases. The J segment lost 8 bases and the V segment lost 6 bases, leaving 5 bases of the junction unmatched. The V gene's germline CDR1 is SEHNR and CDR2 FQNEAQ (reference sequence). The CDR3 extends over 13 amino acids. In DNA form, the CDR3 reads TGTGCCAGCAGGACAACAGGGGGCGATGAGCAGTTCTTC. This gives the protein CASRTTGGDEQFF.

The chain joins TRBV6-6 to TRBJ1-1; D not certain. The ends were cut back, 8 bases at V and 2 bases at J, with 15 bases in the middle. The V gene's germline CDR1 is MNHNY and CDR2 SVGAGI (reference sequence). The CDR3 extends over 14 amino acids. The CDR3 loop reads CASGPAGTNTEAFF. In DNA, the CDR3 is TGTGCCAGCGGTCCAGCAGGTACTAACACTGAAGCTTTCTTT.

The chain recombines TRBV5-1 with TRBJ2-5; TRBD2 aligns across 7 bases. The CDR3 is 16 amino acids. Per germline, CDR1 SGHRS and CDR2 YFSETQ. The junction had 10 bases not matched to a gene; V was cut back by 3 bases and J by 2 bases. CDR3 residues: CASSSNIGSGQETQYF. CDR3 nucleotide sequence: TGCGCCAGCAGCTCCAACATCGGTAGCGGGCAAGAGACCCAGTACTTC.

The V call is TRBV18, the J call TRBJ2-1; TRBD1 aligns across 7 bases. Trimming at V came to 5 bases and at J to 0 bases, leaving 7 bases not matched to a gene. The CDR3 runs to 16 residues. Germline V gene data show CDR1 as KGHSH and CDR2 as LQKENI. This chain's CDR3 is CASSGRTGRSYNEQFF. The CDR3 DNA follows: TGTGCCAGCTCAGGAAGGACAGGTCGCTCCTACAATGAGCAGTTCTTC. Using reference TRBV18 and TRBJ2-1 for the parts outside the CDR3, the full variable domain is NAGVMQNPRHLVRRRGQEARLRCSPMKGHSHVYWYRQLPEEGLKFMVYLQKENIIDESGMPKERFSAEFPKEGPSILRIQQVVRGDSAAYFCASSGRTGRSYNEQFFGPGTRLTVL.

The genes are TRBV30 and TRBJ2-2, with 10 bases identical to TRBD1. Looked up from germline, CDR1 is GTSNPN and CDR2 is SVGIG (reference sequence). Trimming at V came to 1 base and at J to 6 bases, leaving 2 bases not matched to a gene. The CDR3 runs to 14 residues. The CDR3 DNA reads as TGTGCCTGGAGTGACGGGACAGGGGCCGGGGAGCTGTTTTTT. This sequence encodes CAWSDGTGAGELFF. The full variable domain, its missing parts supplied by reference TRBV30 and TRBJ2-2, is SQTIHQWPATLVQPVGSPLSLECTVEGTSNPNLYWYRQAAGRGLQLLFYSVGIGQISSEVPQNLSASRPQDRQFILSSKKLLLSDSGFYLCAWSDGTGAGELFFGEGSRLTVL.

CDR3 sequence: CASSRTDSRTQYF. The CDR3 bases are TGTGCCAGCAGTCGCACGGACTCCCGGACGCAGTATTTT. The rearrangement links TRBV27 to TRBJ2-3; a possible D gene is TRBD2 (5 bases). The V gene lost 5 bases and the J gene lost 9 bases, with 15 bases spanning the gap. Germline V gene data show CDR1 as MNHEY and CDR2 as SMNVEV (reference sequence). The CDR3 is made up of 13 amino acids.

This rearrangement joins TRBV5-4 to TRBJ1-2; D is ambiguous. Trimming shortened V by 0 bases and J by 0 bases, and 15 bases separated the two germline ends. CDR1 and CDR2 (germline): SGHNT, YYREEE (reference sequence). The CDR3 extends over 17 amino acids. Here the CDR3 DNA reads TGTGCCAGCAGCTTGGGGGCCGCCAAGGGAGCTAACTATGGCTACACCTTC. It translates to CASSLGAAKGANYGYTF.

The rearrangement joins TRBV27 to TRBJ2-3; TRBD2 aligns across 10 bases. CDR1 and CDR2 from the germline V gene are MNHEY and SMNVEV (reference sequence). The CDR3 sequence is 14 residues long. The trim removed 4 bases at V and 7 bases at J, leaving 5 bases unmatched. CDR3 DNA sequence: TGTGCCAGCAGTTGGGGGACTAGCGAACATACGCAGTATTTT. Translating it yields CASSWGTSEHTQYF.

This chain joins TRBV7-9 and TRBJ2-2; a possible D gene is TRBD2 (7 bases). CDR3 length: 16 residues. Trimming stripped 5 bases from V and 7 bases from J, with 20 bases between. The germline gives CDR1 SEHNR, CDR2 FQNEAQ (reference sequence). This CDR3 is CASSPKDRGAVGELFF. CDR3 DNA sequence: TGTGCCAGCAGCCCAAAAGATCGGGGGGCAGTCGGGGAGCTGTTTTTT. The full variable domain, with the rest looked up from reference TRBV7-9 and TRBJ2-2, is DTGVSQNPRHKITKRGQNVTFRCDPISEHNRLYWYRQTLGQGPEFLTYFQNEAQLEKSRLLSDRFSAERPKGSFSTLEIQRTEQGDSAMYLCASSPKDRGAVGELFFGEGSRLTVL.

In its sample, this clone was seen once. This sequence joins TRBV5-4 and TRBJ2-7, with 10 bases lining up with TRBD2. Germline CDR1 and CDR2: SGHNT and YYREEE (reference sequence). The V segment lost 6 bases and the J segment 6 bases; nucleotides outside the gene matches: 6. This CDR3 has 13 residues. CDR3 in amino acids: CASTKREGSEQYF. The CDR3 DNA follows: TGTGCCAGCACAAAGCGGGAGGGCAGCGAGCAGTACTTC.

The chain employs TRBV7-8 and TRBJ2-3; D is unclear. Looked up from germline, CDR1 is SGHVS and CDR2 is FQNEAQ. The CDR3 runs to 17 residues. The V end lost 4 bases, the J end lost 1 base, and 18 bases lay between the germline ends. CDR3 sequence (DNA): TGTGCCAGCAGCTCCCCCATTAACGACTTGGGCACAGATACGCAGTATTTT. It codes for CASSSPINDLGTDTQYF.

The V gene is TRBV30, the J gene TRBJ1-6, with D maybe TRBD1 (6 bases). The germline V gene encodes CDR1 GTSNPN and CDR2 SVGIG (reference sequence). This CDR3 spans 18 amino acids. The germline V and J ends were trimmed by 2 bases and 3 bases, with 20 bases remaining between them. The chain's CDR3 is CAWSSDRTGLLYNSPLHF. The CDR3 DNA follows: TGTGCCTGGAGTTCGGACCGAACAGGGTTACTCTATAATTCACCCCTCCACTTT.

The chain combines TRBV4-1 with TRBJ1-1; TRBD1 might be the D (6 bases). The germline gives CDR1 MGHRA, CDR2 YSYEKL. The CDR3 runs to 12 residues. Trimming pared 8 bases from V and 10 bases from J, leaving 17 bases between. Here the CDR3 DNA reads TGCGCCAGCGAGTCCGGGACAAATACAGCTTTCTTT. This sequence encodes CASESGTNTAFF.

This clone was counted a single time. The J gene is TRBJ2-2, the V gene TRBV5-1, with D tentatively TRBD1 (5 bases). The germline V gene has CDR1 SGHRS and CDR2 YFSETQ. Trimming shortened V by 5 bases and J by 4 bases, and 12 bases separated the two germline ends. The CDR3 covers 14 residues. CDR3 nucleotide sequence: TGCGCCAGCAGGGTGGGGCAGTCCACCGGGGAGCTGTTTTTT. It is translated as CASRVGQSTGELFF.

The chain uses TRBV19 and TRBJ2-5, with 8 bases matching TRBD1. CDR1 and CDR2 from the germline V gene are LNHDA and SQIVND (reference sequence). The CDR3 runs 15 residues. The trim removed 3 bases at V and 5 bases at J, leaving 8 bases unmatched. The CDR3 loop is CASSIGTGGMETQYF. CDR3 sequence (DNA): TGTGCCAGTAGTATCGGGACAGGAGGAATGGAGACCCAGTACTTC.

The chain joins TRBV7-2 to TRBJ2-2; TRBD2 agrees at 9 bases. V dropped 5 bases and J dropped 0; count of bases not matched to a gene: 7. There are 17 residues in the CDR3. Looked up from germline, CDR1 is SGHTA and CDR2 is FQGNSA. CDR3 amino acids: CASSPQAGGPNTGELFF. The DNA of the CDR3 is TGTGCCAGCAGCCCCCAGGCGGGGGGGCCGAACACCGGGGAGCTGTTTTTT.

In its sample, this clone was seen a few times. The chain has TRBV7-2 and TRBJ2-1; maybe TRBD1 (6 bases). Germline V gene lookup returns CDR1 SGHTA and CDR2 FQGNSA. The CDR3 length is 14 residues. The germline V and J ends were trimmed by 6 bases and 3 bases, with 12 bases remaining between them. CDR3 in amino acids: CASRYDRSYNEQFF. CDR3 DNA: TGTGCCAGCAGATATGACAGGAGCTACAATGAGCAGTTCTTC.

This clone was counted a single time. The chain couples TRBV21-1 to TRBJ2-3; the DNA was not used to check the table's D call, TRBD2. TRBV21-1 is shown as a pseudogene. The CDR3 length is 13 residues. DNA for the CDR3: TGTGCCATCGCGGGTGTGGTCACAGATACGCAGTATTTT. As protein: CAIAGVVTDTQYF.

The chain carries TRBV25-1 and TRBJ2-7; TRBD2 is a possible D gene (5 bases). The CDR3 runs to 12 residues. V lost 7 bases and J 3 bases, leaving 10 bases between the germline ends. Germline assignment: CDR1 MGHDK and CDR2 SYGVNS. The CDR3 spells CASKDFNYEQYF. CDR3 coding DNA: TGTGCCAGCAAGGACTTCAACTACGAGCAGTACTTC.